Each of the 21 T cell receptor beta chains below was sequenced from the same sample in a study of OX40 agonist ivuxolimab in advanced cancers. Produced via immunoSEQ multiplex PCR; TCRdb's table is partial and in-frame only. The sample holds fewer than 90,000 clones, 91% seen once. Source: CD4+ or CD8+ T cells sorted from blood, taken in a trial of the OX40 agonist ivuxolimab. The receptors derive from an adult with an advanced solid tumor such as melanoma, head and neck, liver or kidney cancer.

The V and J genes are TRBV7-9 and TRBJ1-1; D is uncertain. V shed 3 bases and J shed 7 bases, with 6 bases lying between them. CDR1 and CDR2 (germline): SEHNR, FQNEAQ (reference sequence). This CDR3 spans 11 amino acids. In DNA form, the CDR3 reads TGTGCCAGCAGCTTGTTAGGTGAAGCTTTCTTT. As protein: CASSLLGEAFF.

This sequence joins TRBV14 and TRBJ1-2, with unresolved D. Germline lookup yields CDR1 SGHDN and CDR2 FVKESK. V was clipped by 1 base and J by 5 bases, with 8 bases between them. The CDR3 extends over 13 amino acids. The CDR3 region has the DNA TGTGCCAGCAGCCAAGGGACCGAATATGGCTACACCTTC. It is translated as CASSQGTEYGYTF.

Here the CDR3 DNA reads TGTGCCAGCAGTTTGGAGGGAGGGCGGTTGTTGGAGCAGTACTTC. Its protein product is CASSLEGGRLLEQYF. This sequence joins TRBV28 and TRBJ2-7; 7 bases line up with TRBD2. The CDR3 is 15 residues long. Germline V gives CDR1 MDHEN, CDR2 SYDVKM. Trimming took 3 bases from V and 7 from J; bases not matched to a gene: 12.

The chain links TRBV5-1 to TRBJ2-3; D is ambiguous. The CDR3 length is 15 residues. Germline CDR1 and CDR2: SGHRS and YFSETQ. V lost 1 base to trimming and J lost 0 bases, with 9 bases between them. The chain's CDR3 is CASSLSGKSTDTQYF. DNA of the CDR3: TGCGCCAGCAGCTTGTCAGGAAAGAGCACAGATACGCAGTATTTT. Supplemented by reference TRBV5-1 and TRBJ2-3, the full variable domain reads KAGVTQTPRYLIKTRGQQVTLSCSPISGHRSVSWYQQTPGQGLQFLFEYFSETQRNKGNFPGRFSGRQFSNSRSEMNVSTLELGDSALYLCASSLSGKSTDTQYFGPGTRLTVL.

The chain has TRBV2 and TRBJ2-1, with 8 bases identical to TRBD1. Germline-derived CDR1 and CDR2 are SNHLY and FYNNEI. With V trimmed by 8 bases and J by 3 bases, 9 bases remained unmatched. The CDR3 has 15 amino acids. The CDR3 nucleotides read TGTGCCAGCTGGGAGAGGGGACAGGACTACAATGAGCAGTTCTTC. Amino acid sequence: CASWERGQDYNEQFF.

The genes are TRBV9 and TRBJ2-3, with TRBD2 identical over 8 bases. CDR1 and CDR2 (germline): SGDLS, YYNGEE. Trimming removed 4 bases from V and 9 bases from J; junction bases left unmatched: 7. This CDR3 contains 13 residues. CDR3 sequence reads: CASSSAGEGTQYF. CDR3 nucleotides: TGTGCCAGCAGCTCAGCGGGAGAAGGCACGCAGTATTTT.

The J gene is TRBJ1-3, the V gene TRBV29-1; TRBD1 matches 7 bases. V was clipped by 7 bases and J by 4 bases; unmatched bases: 4. Per germline, CDR1 SQVTM and CDR2 ANQGSEA. The CDR3 sequence is 12 residues long. As DNA, the CDR3 is TGCAGCGCAGGGGGATTGGGAAACACCATATATTTT. This translates into CSAGGLGNTIYF.

The J gene is TRBJ2-7, the V gene TRBV10-2; D is ambiguous. Trimming removed 8 bases from V and 5 bases from J, with 16 bases in between. Germline V gene lookup returns CDR1 WSHSY and CDR2 SAAADI. There are 13 residues in the CDR3. Here the CDR3 DNA reads TGCGCCAGCCGGGCCTCCCCTCTTCACGAGCAGTACTTC. Translating it yields CASRASPLHEQYF.

The chain couples TRBV19 to TRBJ2-2, with 8 positions matching TRBD2. Germline V gene data show CDR1 as LNHDA and CDR2 as SQIVND (reference sequence). CDR3 length: 20 amino acids. The J segment lost 1 base and the V segment lost 8 bases, leaving 21 bases of the junction unmatched. This chain's CDR3 is CASRTPSGSGIAGNTGELFF. The CDR3 DNA follows: TGTGCCAGTCGCACCCCAAGTGGTAGCGGGATCGCTGGGAACACCGGGGAGCTGTTTTTT.

The chain couples TRBV5-1 to TRBJ2-5; 13 nucleotides align to TRBD2. This CDR3 spans 15 amino acids. Per the germline V gene, CDR1 is SGHRS and CDR2 is YFSETQ. V gave up 0 bases and J gave up 5 bases; unmatched junction bases: 1. The CDR3 region is CASSLGTSGSETQYF. In nucleotides, the CDR3 is TGCGCCAGCAGCTTGGGGACTAGCGGGAGTGAGACCCAGTACTTC.

The chain is built from TRBV27 and TRBJ2-2; TRBD2 matches 12 bases. CDR3 length equals 15 residues. From germline, CDR1 is MNHEY and CDR2 SMNVEV (reference sequence). V lost 5 bases, J lost 5 bases, and 3 bases stayed unmatched. Written as DNA, the CDR3 is TGTGCCAGCAGTATAGGACTAGCGGGAACCGGGGAGCTGTTTTTT. This codes for CASSIGLAGTGELFF.

V is TRBV5-8 and J is TRBJ1-2; TRBD1 might be the D (6 bases). V was shortened by 6 bases and J by 2 bases, with 17 bases between the two germline ends. CDR3 length: 15 amino acids. Germline CDR1 and CDR2: SGHTS and YDEGEE. CDR3 nucleotides: TGTGCCAGCAACCCCACTACAGGGAGGAACTATGGCTACACCTTC. Translated: CASNPTTGRNYGYTF.

This chain joins TRBV7-2 and TRBJ1-2, with no clear D. Germline CDR1 SGHTA, CDR2 FQGNSA. V shed 2 bases and J shed 0 bases, with 7 bases lying between them. The CDR3 runs to 14 residues. This chain's CDR3 is CASSLWASNYGYTF. The CDR3 DNA reads TGTGCCAGCAGCTTATGGGCATCTAACTATGGCTACACCTTC.

This chain links TRBV27 with TRBJ2-5, with TRBD1 as a possible D gene (5 bases). The germline gives CDR1 MNHEY, CDR2 SMNVEV (reference sequence). Trimming removed 5 bases from V and 4 bases from J, with 14 bases in between. This CDR3 comprises 14 residues. The CDR3 reads CASSINRWGETQYF. In DNA, the CDR3 is TGTGCCAGCAGTATCAACAGGTGGGGAGAGACCCAGTACTTC.

The chain joins TRBV28 to TRBJ2-7; D is possibly TRBD1 or TRBD2 (6 bases each). Germline CDR1 and CDR2: MDHEN and SYDVKM. Trimming took off 8 bases at V and 4 bases at J, with 18 bases between the two ends. The CDR3 is 14 residues long. CDR3 sequence: CASHTQQGLYEQYF. In DNA form, the CDR3 reads TGTGCCAGCCATACACAACAGGGACTGTACGAGCAGTACTTC.

V usage is TRBV29-1 and J usage is TRBJ2-1, with 7 positions matching TRBD2. Germline loops: CDR1 SQVTM, CDR2 ANQGSEA. V lost 3 bases and J lost 7; bases outside the gene matches: 0. The CDR3 sequence is 11 residues long. This CDR3 reads CSVDGGNEQFF. CDR3 in DNA: TGCAGCGTTGACGGGGGGAATGAGCAGTTCTTC.

The genes are TRBV2 and TRBJ2-2, with TRBD2 matching over 9 bases. This CDR3 spans 17 amino acids. CDR1 is SNHLY and CDR2 is FYNNEI in the germline V gene. With V trimmed by 6 bases and J by 4 bases, 12 bases remained unmatched. The CDR3 loop reads CASSRPRAGGGTGELFF. For the CDR3, the DNA is TGTGCCAGCAGCCGACCCCGAGCGGGAGGCGGCACCGGGGAGCTGTTTTTT.

The chain couples TRBV18 to TRBJ2-6; D tentatively fits TRBD1 or TRBD2 (5 bases each). CDR3 length equals 16 residues. Trimming cost V 4 bases and J 2 bases, with 12 bases left between them. From germline, CDR1 is KGHSH and CDR2 LQKENI. DNA of the CDR3: TGTGCCAGCTCACGAGTCGGGGCTGCTGGGGCCAACGTCCTGACTTTC. This sequence encodes CASSRVGAAGANVLTF.

CDR3 bases: TGTGCCACCAGCAGTGACCGGACACCGGGCCTCAGGCAGCCCCAGCATTTT. Protein: CATSSDRTPGLRQPQHF. The chain combines TRBV15 with TRBJ1-5; possible D gene TRBD1, 5 bases. The CDR3 extends over 17 amino acids. With 3 bases removed from V and 7 bases from J, the gap between germline ends came to 22 bases. Germline loops: CDR1 LNHNV, CDR2 YYDKDF (reference sequence).

This chain connects TRBV7-9 to TRBJ1-5; no clear D gene. Trimming took off 1 base at V and 0 bases at J, with 7 bases between the two ends. Germline assignment: CDR1 SEHNR and CDR2 FQNEAQ (reference sequence). This CDR3 has 15 amino acids. This CDR3 reads CASSLGGDSNQPQHF. DNA for the CDR3: TGTGCCAGCAGCTTAGGAGGAGATAGCAATCAGCCCCAGCATTTT.

This chain joins TRBV30 and TRBJ1-2, with D unresolved. The CDR3 contains 16 residues. Germline V gene lookup returns CDR1 GTSNPN and CDR2 SVGIG (reference sequence). V lost 0 bases and J 2 bases, leaving 16 bases between the germline ends. The CDR3 is CAWSVRYVAANYGYTF. The CDR3 DNA is TGTGCCTGGAGTGTACGGTATGTGGCCGCGAACTATGGCTACACCTTC.